Below are 24 T cell receptor beta chains sequenced from a single sample in a study of a mutant IDH1 vaccine in newly diagnosed glioma. Time point given: week 35, safety follow-up. Every vaccine dose comprised 300 ug of mutant IDH1 20-mer peptide plus topical imiquimod. These receptors' antigens are unknown. TCRdb keeps only in-frame clones here, not all; method: immunoSEQ multiplex PCR. The data contain some 58,000 clones, about four fifths of them singletons. Sequenced material: PBMCs, taken from a glioma patient whose treatment included an IDH1 peptide vaccine. The origin of the receptors is a man aged 40-49 years with glioma.

The chain employs TRBV25-1 and TRBJ2-7; no clear D. This CDR3 contains 10 residues. The V gene's germline CDR1 is MGHDK and CDR2 SYGVNS. Trimming removed 3 bases from V and 13 bases from J, with 10 bases in between. The CDR3 coding sequence is TGTGCCAGCAGTGAGGGTATCTACTACTTC. It yields the protein CASSEGIYYF.

The chain carries TRBV7-8 and TRBJ2-2; D is undetermined. In germline, CDR1 is SGHVS, CDR2 FQNEAQ. The CDR3 totals 14 residues. Trimming took off 2 bases at V and 4 bases at J, with 8 bases between the two ends. The chain's CDR3 is CASSLKSSTGELFF. The CDR3 coding sequence is TGTGCCAGCAGCTTAAAGTCCAGCACCGGGGAGCTGTTTTTT.

This sequence joins TRBV2 and TRBJ2-3; D is undetermined. Trimming pared 3 bases from V and 2 bases from J, leaving 6 bases between. The CDR3 loop spans 13 amino acids. The germline gives CDR1 SNHLY, CDR2 FYNNEI. In DNA, the CDR3 is TGTGCCAGCAGTGATAAACCCACAGATACGCAGTATTTT. This gives the protein CASSDKPTDTQYF.

This clone has more than one count but fewer than ten. V usage is TRBV6-5 and J usage is TRBJ1-5; weak D call: TRBD1 (6 bases). Germline V gives CDR1 MNHEY, CDR2 SVGAGI. V was cut by 8 bases and J by 0 bases, with 11 bases left in between. The CDR3 runs 14 residues. The CDR3 DNA is TGTGCCAGCCGTGGACAGAATAGCAATCAGCCCCAGCATTTT. It specifies CASRGQNSNQPQHF.

The chain couples TRBV7-2 to TRBJ2-7, with TRBD2 as a possible D gene (6 bases). Trimming removed 5 bases at V and 8 bases at J, with 16 bases between. This CDR3 has 13 amino acids. CDR1 and CDR2 (germline): SGHTA, FQGNSA. CDR3 amino acids: CASSPPGGSKQYF. The CDR3, as DNA: TGTGCCAGCAGCCCCCCCGGGGGTTCAAAGCAGTACTTC. Together with reference TRBV7-2 and TRBJ2-7, the CDR3 gives the full variable domain: GAGVSQSPSNKVTEKGKDVELRCDPISGHTALYWYRQSLGQGLEFLIYFQGNSAPDKSGLPSDRFSAERTGGSVSTLTIQRTQQEDSAVYLCASSPPGGSKQYFGPGTRLTVT.

The chain has TRBV6-6 and TRBJ2-5; D may be TRBD1 (6 bases). Near its end, the DNA agrees better with TRBJ2-7, so the J call may be wrong. Per the germline V gene, CDR1 is MNHNY and CDR2 is SVGAGI (reference sequence). The CDR3 is made up of 13 amino acids. The CDR3 loop reads CASSPTGLPEQYF. The CDR3 DNA reads TGTGCCAGCAGTCCTACAGGGTTGCCCGAGCAGTACTTC.

This sequence joins TRBV11-2 and TRBJ2-1; TRBD2 agrees at 10 bases. The CDR3 is 18 residues long. The germline gives CDR1 SGHAT, CDR2 FQNNGV. The V and J ends lost 4 bases and 10 bases, in that order; junction bases with no gene match: 19. As DNA, the CDR3 is TGTGCCAGCAGCTCCCCTGAGATAAAGCGGGGGGGCTTCAACGAGCAGTTCTTC. It encodes CASSSPEIKRGGFNEQFF.

The chain joins TRBV6-6 to TRBJ2-3; 13 bases fit TRBD2. The CDR3 spans 16 residues. Germline CDR1 and CDR2: MNHNY and SVGAGI (reference sequence). V trimming: 5 bases; J trimming: 7 bases; junction bases outside the gene matches: 9. This chain's CDR3 is CASSPRLAGGGNTQYF. The CDR3 DNA reads TGTGCCAGCAGTCCGAGACTAGCGGGAGGAGGAAATACGCAGTATTTT.

This sequence joins TRBV28 and TRBJ2-1; the D gene is possibly TRBD2 (5 bases). CDR1 and CDR2 (germline): MDHEN, SYDVKM. This CDR3 region has 15 residues. The V end lost 2 bases, the J end lost 6 bases, and 14 bases lay between the germline ends. The CDR3 nucleotides read TGTGCCAGCAGTTTACGTATCATGGGGAGCAATGAGCAGTTCTTC. Translated: CASSLRIMGSNEQFF. The variable domain in full, with the rest retrieved from reference TRBV28 and TRBJ2-1, is DVKVTQSSRYLVKRTGEKVFLECVQDMDHENMFWYRQDPGLGLRLIYFSYDVKMKEKGDIPEGYSVSREKKERFSLILESASTNQTSMYLCASSLRIMGSNEQFFGPGTRLTVL.

V usage is TRBV4-1 and J usage is TRBJ1-2, with a possible D match to TRBD1 (6 bases). V lost 4 bases, J lost 8 bases, and 20 bases lay in between. The CDR3 has 15 residues. Germline CDR1 MGHRA, CDR2 YSYEKL. The CDR3 reads CASSPPARGVGGYTF. The CDR3 DNA sequence: TGCGCCAGCAGCCCTCCAGCCAGGGGAGTAGGCGGCTACACCTTC.

This clone has only a few counts. The chain recombines TRBV7-2 with TRBJ2-3; no firm D call. The CDR3 is made up of 15 amino acids. V gave up 6 bases and J gave up 4 bases, with 17 bases separating them. Looked up from germline, CDR1 is SGHTA and CDR2 is FQGNSA. DNA for the CDR3: TGTGCCAGCAGGACCACCGGGCTCATCCCAGATACGCAGTATTTT. This codes for CASRTTGLIPDTQYF. Drawing the rest from reference TRBV7-2 and TRBJ2-3, the complete variable domain is GAGVSQSPSNKVTEKGKDVELRCDPISGHTALYWYRQSLGQGLEFLIYFQGNSAPDKSGLPSDRFSAERTGGSVSTLTIQRTQQEDSAVYLCASRTTGLIPDTQYFGPGTRLTVL.

The chain recombines TRBV7-3 with TRBJ2-1; D may match TRBD1 or TRBD2 (6 bases each). Germline V gives CDR1 SGHTA, CDR2 FQGTGA. Trimming cost V 1 base and J 6 bases, with 19 bases left between them. The CDR3 totals 17 residues. Written as DNA, the CDR3 is TGTGCCAGCAGCTTAAGGGGGCTAGCGATCGGACCCAATGAGCAGTTCTTC. Encoded protein: CASSLRGLAIGPNEQFF.

The V gene is TRBV28, the J gene TRBJ1-5; D not certain. Germline CDR1 reads MDHEN; CDR2 reads SYDVKM. This CDR3 region has 14 residues. With 2 bases removed from V and 3 bases from J, the gap between germline ends came to 8 bases. The DNA of the CDR3 is TGTGCCAGCAGTTTAGTCCCAAACAATCAGCCCCAGCATTTT. Residues: CASSLVPNNQPQHF.

The J gene is TRBJ2-7, the V gene TRBV6-1; 8 nucleotides align to TRBD2. Trimming took 0 bases from V and 2 from J; bases not matched to a gene: 9. Germline lookup yields CDR1 MNHNS and CDR2 SASEGT. This CDR3 contains 17 residues. CDR3 sequence reads: CASSEARGVSIPYEQYF. As DNA, the CDR3 is TGTGCCAGCAGTGAAGCGCGGGGGGTATCCATTCCCTACGAGCAGTACTTC.

This chain joins TRBV11-2 and TRBJ1-2, with TRBD1 as a possible D gene (6 bases). Per the germline V gene, CDR1 is SGHAT and CDR2 is FQNNGV. Trimming removed 5 bases from V and 5 bases from J, with 18 bases in between. There are 15 residues in the CDR3. The DNA of the CDR3 is TGTGCCAGCAGCAAGGCGGGGGCCGTTGGGTATGGCTACACCTTC. Amino acids: CASSKAGAVGYGYTF. The variable domain in full, completed from reference TRBV11-2 and TRBJ1-2, reads EAGVAQSPRYKIIEKRQSVAFWCNPISGHATLYWYQQILGQGPKLLIQFQNNGVVDDSQLPKDRFSAERLKGVDSTLKIQPAKLEDSAVYLCASSKAGAVGYGYTFGSGTRLTVV.

In its sample, this clone was seen once. This chain uses TRBV27 with TRBJ1-1, with D possibly being TRBD1 (5 bases). V lost 2 bases and J 3 bases, leaving 13 bases between the germline ends. The CDR3 totals 15 residues. CDR1 and CDR2 (germline): MNHEY, SMNVEV (reference sequence). CDR3 amino acids: CASSLKGWRDTEAFF. CDR3 coding DNA: TGTGCCAGCAGTTTAAAGGGGTGGAGGGACACTGAAGCTTTCTTT.

This rearrangement joins TRBV6-5 to TRBJ2-7, with 8 positions matching TRBD1. Germline loops: CDR1 MNHEY, CDR2 SVGAGI. The CDR3 runs to 13 residues. The ends lost 8 bases at V and 4 bases at J; junction bases unmatched: 7. CDR3 loop: CASSIDRGYEQYF. CDR3 sequence (DNA): TGTGCCAGCTCCATAGACAGGGGATACGAGCAGTACTTC.

The J gene is TRBJ2-1, the V gene TRBV25-1; D remains unclear. The germline V gene has CDR1 MGHDK and CDR2 SYGVNS. The CDR3 loop spans 14 amino acids. Between the trimmed V and J ends, which lost 6 bases and 6 bases, there was a span of 15 bases. DNA for the CDR3: TGTGCCAGCAGAGGAAAGGACGGATCCAATGAGCAGTTCTTC. This translates into CASRGKDGSNEQFF.

The chain links TRBV18 to TRBJ2-3; D not certain. Trimming took 2 bases from V and 6 from J, leaving 3 bases between them. This CDR3 has 11 residues. Germline CDR1 KGHSH, CDR2 LQKENI. The CDR3 here is CASSPMDTQYF. For the CDR3, the DNA is TGTGCCAGCTCACCAATGGATACGCAGTATTTT.

The gene calls are TRBV25-1 and TRBJ1-2; no firm D call. The germline CDR1 and CDR2 sequences are MGHDK and SYGVNS. V lost 4 bases, J lost 4 bases, and 16 bases lay in between. The CDR3 consists of 15 residues. CDR3 sequence: CASSAPGRPTYGYTF. The CDR3 DNA is TGTGCCAGCAGTGCACCGGGGAGGCCAACCTATGGCTACACCTTC.

This rearrangement joins TRBV6-6 to TRBJ2-7; 7 bases are shared with TRBD1. The length of the CDR3 is 15 residues. In germline, CDR1 is MNHNY, CDR2 SVGAGI (reference sequence). The ends lost 5 bases at V and 6 bases at J; junction bases unmatched: 13. The CDR3 region has the DNA TGTGCCAGCAGTCCGCGACAGGGTGGATTTTCCGAGCAGTACTTC. Translating gives CASSPRQGGFSEQYF.

This rearrangement joins TRBV4-3 to TRBJ2-5, with D possibly being TRBD2 (6 bases). CDR1 and CDR2 from the germline V gene are LGHNA and YSLEER. The germline V and J ends were trimmed by 0 bases and 5 bases, with 16 bases remaining between them. There are 16 residues in the CDR3. The CDR3 is CASSQDGLTSRETQYF. The CDR3 DNA sequence: TGCGCCAGCAGCCAAGATGGGCTGACTAGTCGGGAGACCCAGTACTTC.

The V gene is TRBV14, the J gene TRBJ2-7, with TRBD1 matching 8 bases. V trimming: 3 bases; J trimming: 4 bases; junction bases outside the gene matches: 8. Germline CDR1 reads SGHDN; CDR2 reads FVKESK. The CDR3 covers 15 residues. The CDR3, as DNA: TGTGCCAGCAGCCAGGGTCGGGACAGGCGGTACGAGCAGTACTTC. Its translation: CASSQGRDRRYEQYF.

This chain joins TRBV5-1 and TRBJ2-3; TRBD1 aligns across 9 bases. There are 14 residues in the CDR3. With 0 bases clipped from V and 7 bases from J, the junction kept 3 bases outside the gene matches. Looked up from germline, CDR1 is SGHRS and CDR2 is YFSETQ. The chain's CDR3 is CASSLEGQGHTQYF. CDR3 DNA: TGCGCCAGCAGCTTGGAGGGACAGGGCCATACGCAGTATTTT.